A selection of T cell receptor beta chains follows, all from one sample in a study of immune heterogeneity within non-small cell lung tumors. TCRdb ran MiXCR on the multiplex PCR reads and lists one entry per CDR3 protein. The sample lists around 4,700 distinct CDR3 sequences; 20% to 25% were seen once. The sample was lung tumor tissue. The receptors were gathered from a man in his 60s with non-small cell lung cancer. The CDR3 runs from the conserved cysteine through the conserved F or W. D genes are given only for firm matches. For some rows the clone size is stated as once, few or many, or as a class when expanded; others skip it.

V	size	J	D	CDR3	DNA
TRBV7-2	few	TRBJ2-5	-	CASSLELGVETQYF	TGTGCCAGCAGCTTAGAGCTGGGTGTCGAGACCCAGTACTTC
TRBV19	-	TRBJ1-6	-	CASRQGINSPLHF	TGTGCCAGTCGGCAGGGGATCAATTCACCCCTCCACTTT
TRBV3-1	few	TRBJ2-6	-	CASSLRAYGANVLTF	TGTGCCAGCAGCCTAAGGGCGTATGGGGCCAACGTCCTGACTTTC
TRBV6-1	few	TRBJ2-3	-	CAGSPLGTDTQYF	TGTGCCGGCAGCCCCCTTGGGACAGATACGCAGTATTTT
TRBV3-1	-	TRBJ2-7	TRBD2	CASRRLAGYEQYF	TGTGCCAGCAGGCGACTAGCGGGATACGAGCAGTACTTC
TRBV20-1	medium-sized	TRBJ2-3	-	CSAAAATDTQYF	TGCAGTGCTGCGGCAGCCACAGATACGCAGTATTTT
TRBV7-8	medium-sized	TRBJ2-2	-	CASSLSWGRTGELFF	TGTGCCAGCAGCTTATCGTGGGGGCGGACCGGGGAGCTGTTTTTT
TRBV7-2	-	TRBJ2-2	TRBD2	CASSSRLAGVSGELFF	TGTGCCAGCAGCTCTCGACTAGCGGGAGTATCGGGGGAGCTGTTTTTT
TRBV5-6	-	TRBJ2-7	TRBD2	CASSLEVGLAGDSEQYF	TGTGCCAGCAGCTTGGAGGTTGGGCTAGCGGGAGACTCCGAGCAGTACTTC
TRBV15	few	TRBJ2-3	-	CATSRDRLRTRASDTQYF	TGTGCCACCAGCAGAGATAGGTTACGGACGAGGGCCTCAGATACGCAGTATTTT
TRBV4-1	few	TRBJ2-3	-	CASSQDDGPSTDTQYF	TGCGCCAGCAGCCAAGATGACGGGCCAAGCACAGATACGCAGTATTTT
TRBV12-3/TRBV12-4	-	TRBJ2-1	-	CASSSPRRGHWDEQFF	TGTGCCAGCAGTTCCCCCCGGAGGGGGCATTGGGATGAGCAGTTCTTC
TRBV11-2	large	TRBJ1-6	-	CASSSRYSPLHF	TGTGCCAGCAGCTCCCGGTATTCACCCCTCCACTTT
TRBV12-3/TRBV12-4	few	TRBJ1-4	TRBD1	CASRPPGQPNEKLFF	TGTGCCAGCAGACCCCCGGGACAGCCTAATGAAAAACTGTTTTTT
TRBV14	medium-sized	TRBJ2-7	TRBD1	CASSLGTGGVRAIYEQYF	TGTGCCAGCAGCCTAGGGACAGGGGGGGTACGGGCCATCTACGAGCAGTACTTC
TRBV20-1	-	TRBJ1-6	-	CSAIWDGEINSPLHF	TGCAGTGCTATCTGGGACGGAGAAATAAATTCACCCCTCCACTTT
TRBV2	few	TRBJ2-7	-	CASSTGTRGISYEQYF	TGTGCCAGCAGCACGGGAACCCGGGGGATATCCTACGAGCAGTACTTC
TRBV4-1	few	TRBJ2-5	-	CASSLLEGEPRVAQYF	TGCGCCAGCAGCTTACTCGAGGGGGAGCCGAGAGTCGCCCAGTACTTC
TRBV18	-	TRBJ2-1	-	CASSVLDEQFF	TGTGCCAGCTCAGTTTTAGATGAGCAGTTCTTC
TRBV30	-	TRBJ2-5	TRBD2	CAWSLAGGETQYF	TGTGCCTGGAGTCTAGCGGGAGGGGAGACCCAGTACTTC
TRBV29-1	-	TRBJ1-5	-	CSVDSGIGQPQHF	TGCAGCGTTGATTCAGGGATAGGCCAGCCCCAGCATTTT
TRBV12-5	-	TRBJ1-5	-	CASGLPPNQPQHF	TGTGCTAGTGGTTTGCCACCTAATCAGCCCCAGCATTTT
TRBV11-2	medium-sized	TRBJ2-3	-	CASSSLGPTDTQYF	TGTGCCAGCAGCTCGCTAGGCCCCACAGATACGCAGTATTTT
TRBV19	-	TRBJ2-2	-	CASSIQEGTGELFF	TGTGCCAGTAGTATTCAGGAAGGCACCGGGGAGCTGTTTTTT
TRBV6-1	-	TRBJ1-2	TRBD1	CASSDSFDRDRGNLDGYTF	TGTGCCAGCAGTGACTCTTTCGACAGGGACAGGGGTAATTTGGATGGCTACACCTTC
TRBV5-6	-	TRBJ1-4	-	CASGLLATNEKLFF	TGTGCCAGCGGTTTGCTTGCAACTAATGAAAAACTGTTTTTT
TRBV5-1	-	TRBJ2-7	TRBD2	CASSPISSGNNREQYF	TGCGCCAGCAGCCCAATTTCAAGCGGGAACAATAGGGAGCAGTACTTC
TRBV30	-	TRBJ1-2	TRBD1	CACLQGAGFYGYTF	TGTGCCTGCTTACAGGGGGCGGGATTCTATGGCTACACCTTC
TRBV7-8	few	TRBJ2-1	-	CASSLPRNGEQFF	TGTGCCAGCAGCTTACCTCGAAATGGGGAGCAGTTCTTC
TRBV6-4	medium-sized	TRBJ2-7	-	CASSRQDHYEQYF	TGTGCCAGCAGCAGACAGGATCACTACGAGCAGTACTTC
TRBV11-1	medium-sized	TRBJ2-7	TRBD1	CASSAAGQGTKQYF	TGTGCCAGCAGCGCGGCGGGACAGGGGACCAAGCAGTACTTC
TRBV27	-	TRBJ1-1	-	CASREGTEAFF	TGTGCCAGCCGTGAGGGAACTGAAGCTTTCTTT
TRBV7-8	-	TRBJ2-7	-	CASSLRVVTYEQYF	TGTGCCAGCAGCTTAAGGGTGGTCACCTACGAGCAGTACTTC
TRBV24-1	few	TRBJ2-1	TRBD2	CATSDTASGRRGNEQFF	TGTGCCACCAGTGATACGGCTAGCGGGAGGAGGGGGAATGAGCAGTTCTTC
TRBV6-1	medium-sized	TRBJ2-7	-	CASSLGRGYRKEQYF	TGTGCCAGCAGTTTAGGACGAGGGTATCGTAAGGAGCAGTACTTC
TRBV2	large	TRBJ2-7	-	CASSVSEPLHF	TGTGCCAGCAGTGTTAGCGAACCTCTGCACTTC
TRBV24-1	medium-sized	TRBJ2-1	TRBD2	CATSDRAGGFVNEQFF	TGTGCCACCAGTGACCGAGCGGGAGGATTTGTTAATGAGCAGTTCTTC
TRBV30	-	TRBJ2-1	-	CAWSAGPYNEQFF	TGTGCCTGGAGTGCCGGGCCATACAATGAGCAGTTCTTC
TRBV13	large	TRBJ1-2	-	CASSPGWGGNYGYTF	TGTGCCAGCAGCCCCGGCTGGGGGGGCAACTATGGCTACACCTTC
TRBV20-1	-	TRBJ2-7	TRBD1	CSASRSIRGGGEQYF	TGCAGTGCTAGCCGTTCGATAAGAGGGGGCGGAGAGCAGTACTTC
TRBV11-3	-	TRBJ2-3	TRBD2	CASSTRLAALGETDTQYF	TGTGCCAGCAGCACCCGACTAGCGGCCTTAGGAGAGACAGATACGCAGTATTTT